These 7 T cell receptor beta chains came from one sample sequenced in a study of T cell changes during pregnancy in multiple sclerosis. Only in-frame clones appear in the TCRdb table, and some are missing; sequencing was by immunoSEQ multiplex PCR. The data contain around 50,000 clones, about 90% of them seen just once; the ten biggest clones take up roughly 0.6%. This material consisted of CD4+ T cells from peripheral blood mononuclear cells, taken after pregnancy. The receptor source for this set is a female donor in good health, enrolled as a control in a pregnancy study.

This clone was seen a single time. The J gene is TRBJ2-3, the V gene TRBV11-2, with 7 positions matching TRBD1. The V gene end was trimmed by 1 base and the J gene end by 2 bases; junction bases not matched to a gene: 9. Germline assignment: CDR1 SGHAT and CDR2 FQNNGV. The CDR3 loop spans 17 amino acids. This CDR3 is CASSLGQTGSFTDTQYF. The DNA for the CDR3 is TGTGCCAGCAGCTTAGGACAGACAGGGTCTTTCACAGATACGCAGTATTTT. The full variable domain, rest sourced from reference TRBV11-2 and TRBJ2-3, is EAGVAQSPRYKIIEKRQSVAFWCNPISGHATLYWYQQILGQGPKLLIQFQNNGVVDDSQLPKDRFSAERLKGVDSTLKIQPAKLEDSAVYLCASSLGQTGSFTDTQYFGPGTRLTVL.

The chain employs TRBV13 and TRBJ2-1, with 9 bases lining up with TRBD1. Germline assignment: CDR1 PRHDT and CDR2 FYEKMQ (reference sequence). The V segment lost 5 bases and the J segment 4 bases; nucleotides outside the gene matches: 9. This CDR3 contains 16 residues. This CDR3 reads CASSHRRDRAYNEQFF. The CDR3 DNA reads TGTGCCAGCAGCCACAGACGGGACAGGGCTTACAATGAGCAGTTCTTC. Together with reference TRBV13 and TRBJ2-1, the CDR3 gives the full variable domain: AAGVIQSPRHLIKEKRETATLKCYPIPRHDTVYWYQQGPGQDPQFLISFYEKMQSDKGSIPDRFSAQQFSDYHSELNMSSLELGDSALYFCASSHRRDRAYNEQFFGPGTRLTVL.

The chain carries TRBV2 and TRBJ1-1; no clear D. The CDR3 has 12 residues. V dropped 3 bases and J dropped 6 bases, with 8 bases sitting between them. CDR1 is SNHLY, CDR2 FYNNEI, per germline. The CDR3 here is CASSDLGAEAFF. The CDR3 DNA follows: TGTGCCAGCAGTGATTTGGGCGCTGAAGCTTTCTTT.

A single count supports this clone. The rearrangement uses TRBV6-5 and TRBJ2-7; D might be TRBD2 (5 bases). CDR3 length: 16 amino acids. The V gene lost 0 bases and the J gene lost 4 bases, with 16 bases spanning the gap. Germline V lookup: CDR1 MNHEY, CDR2 SVGAGI. CDR3 loop: CASSYSQASSPYEQYF. The CDR3 DNA sequence: TGTGCCAGCAGTTACTCGCAGGCTAGCTCTCCGTACGAGCAGTACTTC.

The V call is TRBV29-1, the J call TRBJ2-1; 12 positions agree with TRBD2. The CDR3 sequence is 17 residues long. The J segment lost 6 bases and the V segment lost 4 bases, leaving 13 bases of the junction unmatched. Germline CDR1 reads SQVTM; CDR2 reads ANQGSEA. CDR3 sequence reads: CSVAQLAGGVLGNEQFF. CDR3 nucleotides: TGCAGCGTTGCACAACTAGCGGGGGGTGTATTAGGCAATGAGCAGTTCTTC.

This chain uses TRBV7-8 with TRBJ2-4; D perhaps matches TRBD2 (6 bases). In germline, CDR1 is SGHVS, CDR2 FQNEAQ. V gave up 1 base and J gave up 2 bases, with 9 bases separating them. The CDR3 is 15 residues long. CDR3 residues: CASSLVAGSKNIQYF. The CDR3 DNA sequence: TGTGCCAGCAGCTTAGTGGCGGGATCCAAAAACATTCAGTACTTC.

V usage is TRBV5-1 and J usage is TRBJ2-5; D gene uncertain. The V end was cut by 1 base, the J end by 2 bases, with 12 bases between. This CDR3 comprises 15 residues. The germline V gene encodes CDR1 SGHRS and CDR2 YFSETQ. For the CDR3, the DNA is TGCGCCAGCAGCTTGTCCCGTACAGCTCAAGAGACCCAGTACTTC. As protein: CASSLSRTAQETQYF.